A single sample is the source of the 22 T cell receptor beta chains below, sequenced in a study of blood T cell repertoires in COVID-19. TCRdb's copy holds only in-frame clones and misses some; the assay was immunoSEQ multiplex PCR. Altogether tens of thousands of clones are present, about four fifths being singletons, with the ten largest covering 10% to 15%. Source material: peripheral blood. The receptors shown here come from a human donor in a cohort sampled during active COVID-19.

The V gene is TRBV7-3, the J gene TRBJ2-7, with D possibly TRBD2 on 6 matching bases. CDR3 size: 15 residues. Germline lookup yields CDR1 SGHTA and CDR2 FQGTGA. V was trimmed by 2 bases and J by 3 bases, leaving 14 bases between them. CDR3 nucleotide sequence: TGTGCCAGCAGCTTAGTCCCGGGGGAGCTCTACGAGCAGTACTTC. Amino acid sequence: CASSLVPGELYEQYF.

This chain links TRBV5-6 with TRBJ2-7, with 7 bases that match TRBD1. The CDR3 has 14 residues. V lost 0 bases to trimming and J lost 4 bases; unmatched junction nucleotides: 4. The germline V gene has CDR1 SGHDT and CDR2 YYEEEE. The CDR3 nucleotides are TGTGCCAGCAGCTTGGGACAGGGAGAATACGAGCAGTACTTC. It codes for CASSLGQGEYEQYF.

This sequence joins TRBV5-6 and TRBJ1-2; possibly TRBD1 for D (5 bases). The V end was cut by 0 bases, the J end by 6 bases, with 9 bases between. CDR3 size: 13 residues. Germline CDR1 reads SGHDT; CDR2 reads YYEEEE. The CDR3 spells CASSLVGGNGYTF. The CDR3 DNA reads TGTGCCAGCAGCTTGGTGGGGGGGAATGGCTACACCTTC.

This clone was found once. The chain couples TRBV5-5 to TRBJ2-7; 7 nucleotides line up with TRBD2. CDR1 SGHKS and CDR2 YYEKEE come from the germline V gene (reference sequence). This CDR3 has 13 residues. V was clipped by 2 bases and J by 3 bases; unmatched bases: 2. This chain's CDR3 is CASSFGGGYEQYF. The CDR3 region has the DNA TGTGCCAGCAGCTTTGGCGGGGGCTACGAGCAGTACTTC. Combining the CDR3 with reference TRBV5-5 and TRBJ2-7 gives the whole variable domain DAGVTQSPTHLIKTRGQQVTLRCSPISGHKSVSWYQQVLGQGPQFIFQYYEKEERGRGNFPDRFSARQFPNYSSELNVNALLLGDSALYLCASSFGGGYEQYFGPGTRLTVT.

The chain recombines TRBV3-1 (or the pseudogene TRBV3-2) with TRBJ2-2, with no clear D. The CDR3 extends over 13 amino acids. From germline, CDR1 is LGHDT and CDR2 YNNKEL (reference sequence). Trimming pared 2 bases from V and 6 bases from J, leaving 7 bases between. DNA for the CDR3: TGTGCCAGCAGCCAACCGGGTCCCGGGGAGCTGTTTTTT. Translation: CASSQPGPGELFF.

The gene calls are TRBV19 and TRBJ1-5; 9 bases fit TRBD1. This CDR3 has 16 residues. The germline CDR1 and CDR2 sequences are LNHDA and SQIVND (reference sequence). Trimming removed 3 bases from V and 6 bases from J; junction bases left unmatched: 9. CDR3: CASSIWGQGVVQPQHF. CDR3 DNA sequence: TGTGCCAGTAGTATTTGGGGACAGGGAGTTGTTCAGCCCCAGCATTTT.

The DNA of the CDR3 is TGTGCCAGCAGCTCCCCCCGGGACTCCTTAGCCAAAAACATTCAGTACTTC. Protein sequence: CASSSPRDSLAKNIQYF. This rearrangement joins TRBV7-2 to TRBJ2-4; a possible D gene is TRBD2 (6 bases). This CDR3 has 17 amino acids. CDR1 and CDR2 from the germline V gene are SGHTA and FQGNSA. V shed 4 bases and J shed 0 bases, with 16 bases lying between them.

The chain recombines TRBV2 with TRBJ1-6; the D gene is possibly TRBD1 (5 bases). This CDR3 has 14 residues. CDR1 and CDR2 (germline): SNHLY, FYNNEI. With 6 bases removed from V and 8 bases from J, the gap between germline ends came to 14 bases. The CDR3 DNA reads TGTGCCAGCAGGGGTGACAGATCCCATTCACCCCTCCACTTT. Protein product: CASRGDRSHSPLHF. Full variable domain (remainder filled in from reference TRBV2 and TRBJ1-6): EPEVTQTPSHQVTQMGQEVILRCVPISNHLYFYWYRQILGQKVEFLVSFYNNEISEKSEIFDDQFSVERPDGSNFTLKIRSTKLEDSAMYFCASRGDRSHSPLHFGNGTRLTVT.

The chain has TRBV7-2 and TRBJ2-7, with 7 bases that match TRBD1. Germline assignment: CDR1 SGHTA and CDR2 FQGNSA. The ends lost 4 bases at V and 3 bases at J; junction bases unmatched: 9. The CDR3 covers 15 residues. CDR3 DNA: TGTGCCAGCAGCTCGCAAGGGGGCCCCAACTACGAGCAGTACTTC. As protein: CASSSQGGPNYEQYF.

This clone was counted a few times. The chain carries TRBV4-1 and TRBJ2-3, with D maybe TRBD2 (8 bases). From germline, CDR1 is MGHRA and CDR2 YSYEKL. The CDR3 is made up of 18 amino acids. Trimming took 1 base from V and 6 from J, leaving 23 bases between them. The CDR3 loop is CASSQAPEGAGGWDTQYF. CDR3 in DNA: TGCGCCAGCAGCCAAGCCCCGGAGGGGGCGGGGGGATGGGATACGCAGTATTTT.

The genes are TRBV9 and TRBJ2-1; 7 nucleotides match TRBD2. The CDR3 loop spans 15 amino acids. Trimming removed 4 bases from V and 0 bases from J; junction bases left unmatched: 4. Germline CDR1 is SGDLS and CDR2 is YYNGEE. The CDR3 reads CASSSSGSSYNEQFF. CDR3 sequence (DNA): TGTGCCAGCAGCTCTAGCGGAAGCTCCTACAATGAGCAGTTCTTC.

In DNA, the CDR3 is TGTGCCACCACTCTTACAGGAACCTACGAGCAGTACTTC. This translates into CATTLTGTYEQYF. The chain employs TRBV12-3 or TRBV12-4 and TRBJ2-7; D may be TRBD1 (5 bases). The ends were cut back, 10 bases at V and 2 bases at J, with 15 bases in the middle. CDR3 length equals 13 residues.

V and J are TRBV21-1 and TRBJ1-2; whether TRBD1, the table's D call, matches the DNA was not checked. TRBV21-1 is assigned pseudogene status. The CDR3 covers 16 residues. CDR3 residues: CASSKARDRGCRGYTF. CDR3 sequence (DNA): TGTGCCAGCAGCAAAGCTCGGGACAGGGGATGCCGCGGCTACACCTTC.

The chain has TRBV15 and TRBJ2-2; 12 nucleotides agree with TRBD2. The CDR3 consists of 19 residues. Germline V gene lookup returns CDR1 LNHNV and CDR2 YYDKDF (reference sequence). V was clipped by 0 bases and J by 4 bases; unmatched bases: 9. The CDR3, as DNA: TGTGCCACCAGCAGAGATAGACTAGCGGGGGCCAGGAGCACCGGGGAGCTGTTTTTT. Translated, it gives CATSRDRLAGARSTGELFF.

The chain employs TRBV7-8 and TRBJ1-6; no firm D call. The CDR3 consists of 13 residues. Germline V gives CDR1 SGHVS, CDR2 FQNEAQ. The V end lost 8 bases, the J end lost 10 bases, and 15 bases lay between the germline ends. The CDR3 nucleotides read TGTGCCAGCGGCATAAGCGATTTATCACCCCTCCACTTT. It codes for CASGISDLSPLHF.

The chain recombines TRBV28 with TRBJ1-3; D remains ambiguous. With 4 bases removed from V and 0 bases from J, the gap between germline ends came to 19 bases. This CDR3 is 18 amino acids long. From germline, CDR1 is MDHEN and CDR2 SYDVKM. The CDR3 region is CASSSQPGLGPSGNTIYF. CDR3 sequence (DNA): TGTGCCAGCAGTTCCCAGCCAGGTCTGGGCCCCTCTGGAAACACCATATATTTT.

The V and J genes are TRBV6-6 and TRBJ2-5; perhaps TRBD1 as D (5 bases). Trimming took off 6 bases at V and 5 bases at J, with 19 bases between the two ends. Per the germline V gene, CDR1 is MNHNY and CDR2 is SVGAGI (reference sequence). This CDR3 is 15 amino acids long. CDR3 sequence (DNA): TGTGCCAGCAGGGCACCGACAGAATCGAGGGAGACCCAGTACTTC. Amino acid sequence: CASRAPTESRETQYF.

The chain employs TRBV27 and TRBJ2-1; D possibly corresponds to TRBD2 (6 bases). Between the trimmed V and J ends, which lost 0 bases and 4 bases, there was a span of 10 bases. The germline gives CDR1 MNHEY, CDR2 SMNVEV (reference sequence). The CDR3 runs 15 residues. The DNA of the CDR3 is TGTGCCAGCAGTTTATCTAGCGGCCTATACAATGAGCAGTTCTTC. Protein product: CASSLSSGLYNEQFF.

This chain joins TRBV2 and TRBJ1-1; TRBD1 might be the D (5 bases). Per germline, CDR1 SNHLY and CDR2 FYNNEI. The CDR3 covers 13 residues. V dropped 5 bases and J dropped 2 bases, with 9 bases sitting between them. CDR3 amino acids: CASSWGENTEAFF. In DNA form, the CDR3 reads TGTGCCAGCAGTTGGGGGGAAAACACTGAAGCTTTCTTT.

This clone turned up a few times. The V gene is TRBV13, the J gene TRBJ2-1; 10 nucleotides agree with TRBD1. This CDR3 contains 12 residues. The V gene end was trimmed by 8 bases and the J gene end by 6 bases; junction bases not matched to a gene: 1. Germline CDR1 is PRHDT and CDR2 is FYEKMQ (reference sequence). In DNA form, the CDR3 reads TGTGCCAGCGGGGACAGGGGCAATGAGCAGTTCTTC. Translated, it gives CASGDRGNEQFF.

The gene calls are TRBV27 and TRBJ1-3; weak D call: TRBD1 (5 bases). V dropped 2 bases and J dropped 0 bases, with 11 bases sitting between them. The CDR3 length is 16 residues. Per the germline V gene, CDR1 is MNHEY and CDR2 is SMNVEV (reference sequence). Here the CDR3 reads CASSLRGGSSGNTIYF. The DNA for the CDR3 is TGTGCCAGCAGTTTACGGGGGGGGAGCTCTGGAAACACCATATATTTT.

The chain uses TRBV11-2 and TRBJ2-3, with TRBD2 matching 8 bases. The CDR3 length is 15 residues. Germline V gene lookup returns CDR1 SGHAT and CDR2 FQNNGV. The junction had 9 bases not matched to a gene; V was cut back by 4 bases and J by 6 bases. CDR3 coding DNA: TGTGCCAGCAGCTCCTTTGCGGGGGGATCGGATACGCAGTATTTT. Translated: CASSSFAGGSDTQYF.